This TCR beta chain is drawn from a study of shared clonotypes between healthy human individuals. Regarding the study as a whole: Relative to memory subsets, naive subsets generally showed larger estimated richness. The sharing of roughly 5% of naive CD4 clonotypes was seen across a few donors.

Source study methods: Junction-only immunoSEQ data arrived without quality scores, meaning filtering differed. Libraries were prepared by immunoSEQ multiplex PCR; TCRdb keeps only in-frame clonotypes and omits some of them. V and J calls and clone size are as listed in that table; D and trimming were resolved from the DNA. This sample has about 990,000 clones, with about 80% found just once. This CDR3 region has 19 residues. The germline CDR1 and CDR2 sequences are SGHRS and YFSETQ. With 4 bases clipped from V and 1 base from J, the junction kept 10 bases outside the gene matches. Notes on this clone: The antigen remains undetermined.

The V gene is TRBV5-1, the J gene TRBJ2-1, with 14 bases fitting TRBD2. The receptor's source is a man aged 18 to 35 in good health. Some clones in this sample may be carry-over from other donors' samples. Input material: memory CD4+ T cells from PBMCs. Subset: CD45RA-negative fraction. The CDR3, as DNA: TGCGCCAGCAGCGGACTCGGGACTAGCGGGAGTAGGTCCTACAATGAGCAGTTCTTC. Its protein is CASSGLGTSGSRSYNEQFF.